Detailed here is one T cell receptor beta chain. No antigen is known for it. The entry originates in a study of response to subunit inactivated influenza vaccine. General observations from the study: Authors suggested each seasonal flu vaccination may recruit only limited numbers of new T cells.

Via MiXCR, TCRdb re-called the RT-PCR reads, giving one row per CDR3 protein. The sample has about 780,000 distinct CDR3 sequences; roughly 18% are singletons. CDR1 and CDR2 (germline): SEHNR, FQNEAQ (reference sequence). Losses at the gene ends were 4 bases for V and 6 bases for J; bases not matched to a gene: 9. The CDR3 totals 17 residues. V usage is TRBV7-9 and J usage is TRBJ2-1, with 13 bases lining up with TRBD2. Sequenced here: PBMCs from blood, sampled 4 to 6 days after vaccination. The TCR comes from a man aged 45-65 years who received an inactivated influenza vaccine. CDR3 region: CASSSTLTSGRFNEQFF. CDR3 nucleotide sequence: TGTGCCAGCAGCTCAACCTTGACTAGCGGGAGGTTCAATGAGCAGTTCTTC. Combining the CDR3 with reference TRBV7-9 and TRBJ2-1 gives the whole variable domain DTGVSQNPRHKITKRGQNVTFRCDPISEHNRLYWYRQTLGQGPEFLTYFQNEAQLEKSRLLSDRFSAERPKGSFSTLEIQRTEQGDSAMYLCASSSTLTSGRFNEQFFGPGTRLTVL.